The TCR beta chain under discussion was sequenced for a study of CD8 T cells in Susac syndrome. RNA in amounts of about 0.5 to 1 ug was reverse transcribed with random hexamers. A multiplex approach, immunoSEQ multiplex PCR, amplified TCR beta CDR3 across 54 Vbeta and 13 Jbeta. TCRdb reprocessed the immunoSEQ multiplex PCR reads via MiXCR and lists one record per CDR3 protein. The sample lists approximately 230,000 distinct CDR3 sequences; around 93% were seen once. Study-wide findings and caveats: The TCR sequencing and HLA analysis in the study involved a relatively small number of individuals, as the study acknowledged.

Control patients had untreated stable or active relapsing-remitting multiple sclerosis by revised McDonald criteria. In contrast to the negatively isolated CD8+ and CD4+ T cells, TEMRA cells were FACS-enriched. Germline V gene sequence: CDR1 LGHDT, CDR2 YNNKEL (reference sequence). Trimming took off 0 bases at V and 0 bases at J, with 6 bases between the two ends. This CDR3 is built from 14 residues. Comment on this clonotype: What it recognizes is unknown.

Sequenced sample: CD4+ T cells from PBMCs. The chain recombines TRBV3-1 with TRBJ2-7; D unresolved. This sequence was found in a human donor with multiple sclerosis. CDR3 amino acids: CASSQDPNSYEQYV. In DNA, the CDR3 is TGTGCCAGCAGCCAAGATCCAAACTCCTACGAGCAGTACGTC.